A single T cell receptor (beta chain) is shown here with its context. Its antigen remains unidentified. Assay: immunoSEQ multiplex PCR; the TCRdb copy retains only in-frame clones and omits some. The sample lists 20,000 to 30,000 clones, around 83% seen once, with less than 0.75% in the top ten. This record comes from a study of T cells in narcolepsy. Study results and limitations: Same-patient CSF and blood CD4+ T cell clonotypes included HCRT-specific and TRIB2-specific autoreactive ones. In some patient and control memory CD4+ samples, autoreactive clones were absent.

Trimming pared 4 bases from V and 3 bases from J, leaving 17 bases between. The V gene's germline CDR1 is SGDLS and CDR2 YYNGEE. This CDR3 has 16 residues. Sequencing was performed on CD45RA- memory CD4+ T cells from PBMCs. The J gene is TRBJ2-1, the V gene TRBV9; D unclear. The sequence was collected from a human donor with narcolepsy. The CDR3 reads CASSRASSYLYNEQFF. For the CDR3, the DNA is TGTGCCAGCAGCCGAGCTAGTTCCTACCTCTACAATGAGCAGTTCTTC.